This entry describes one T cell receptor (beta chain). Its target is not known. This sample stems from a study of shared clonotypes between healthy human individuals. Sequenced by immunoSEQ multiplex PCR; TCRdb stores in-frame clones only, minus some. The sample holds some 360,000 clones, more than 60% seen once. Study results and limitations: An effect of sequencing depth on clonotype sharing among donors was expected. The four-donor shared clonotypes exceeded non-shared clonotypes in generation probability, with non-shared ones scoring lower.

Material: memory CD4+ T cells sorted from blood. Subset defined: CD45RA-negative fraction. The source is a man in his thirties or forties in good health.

CDR3: CATWTSGRKDTQYF. CDR3 bases: TGTGCCACCTGGACTAGCGGGAGAAAAGATACGCAGTATTTT. The chain links TRBV2 to TRBJ2-3, with 13 bases identical to TRBD2. From germline, CDR1 is SNHLY and CDR2 FYNNEI. The CDR3 contains 14 residues. V gave up 10 bases and J gave up 5 bases; unmatched junction bases: 6. The whole variable domain, filled in from reference TRBV2 and TRBJ2-3, reads EPEVTQTPSHQVTQMGQEVILRCVPISNHLYFYWYRQILGQKVEFLVSFYNNEISEKSEIFDDQFSVERPDGSNFTLKIRSTKLEDSAMYFCATWTSGRKDTQYFGPGTRLTVL.